Listed here are 24 T cell receptor beta chains from one sample, sequenced in a study of T cell clonality in common variable immunodeficiency. Assay: immunoSEQ multiplex PCR; the TCRdb copy retains only in-frame clones and omits some. Listed for the sample are about 33,000 clones, none seen a single time. Antigens for these TCRs are unknown. Findings and limits, study-wide: Common variable immunodeficiency TCR beta sequences reportedly had fewer deletions and N-nucleotide insertions.

The source material was peripheral blood mononuclear cells. These receptors originate from a human donor with common variable immunodeficiency.

Notes on this clone: The read is 3 residues too short to cover the CDR3 end, so that end is filled in from the germline J gene. The J gene is TRBJ1-2, the V gene TRBV13, with a weak D call TRBD1 (6 bases). Looked up from germline, CDR1 is PRHDT and CDR2 is FYEKMQ (reference sequence). V was shortened by 0 bases and J by 0 bases, with 11 bases between the two germline ends. This CDR3 has 16 residues. The sequenced CDR3 bases are TGTGCCAGCAGCTTAGGGCACGGGGGGCCTAACTATGGC. This codes for CASSLGHGGPNYG. The entire CDR3 sequence reads CASSLGHGGPNYGYTF.

This clone has more than one count but fewer than ten. The sequenced fragment ends 3 residues before the CDR3 boundary, so the rest is inferred from the germline J gene. The V and J genes are TRBV30 and TRBJ1-4; a possible D gene is TRBD1 (6 bases). This CDR3 is 13 amino acids long. Germline V lookup: CDR1 GTSNPN, CDR2 SVGIG (reference sequence). The V end lost 7 bases, the J end lost 3 bases, and 12 bases lay between the germline ends. CDR3 DNA, as far as it was read: TGTGCCTCTAACAGGGTTTCTAATGAAAAA. Its protein product is CASNRVSNEK. The CDR3, in full, reads CASNRVSNEKLFF.

At least ten counts were recorded for this clone. The read terminates 3 residues ahead of where the CDR3 ends, so the germline J gene completes it. The chain employs TRBV5-1 and TRBJ1-1; the D gene is possibly TRBD1 (6 bases). The CDR3 has 16 residues. The germline V and J ends were trimmed by 0 bases and 3 bases, with 15 bases remaining between them. The germline CDR1 and CDR2 sequences are SGHRS and YFSETQ. The CDR3: CASSLDGGGADTEAFF. The sequenced part of the CDR3 DNA is TGCGCCAGCAGCTTGGACGGGGGGGGCGCCGACACTGAA.

This clone showed up just a few times. The covered CDR3 bases are TGCAGTGCTAGAGGGAAGTGGACAGGGTCTCCTGGCAATCAGCCC. Translated, it gives CSARGKWTGSPGNQP. The whole CDR3 sequence is CSARGKWTGSPGNQPQHF. The rearrangement uses TRBV20-1 and TRBJ1-5; 8 nucleotides align to TRBD1. Read coverage stops 3 residues before the CDR3 terminus; the germline J gene supplies the remainder. The CDR3 runs 18 residues. The V gene's germline CDR1 is DFQATT and CDR2 SNEGSKA (reference sequence). Trimming took 1 base from V and 2 from J; bases not matched to a gene: 13.

This clone was observed at least ten times. Sequencing ends 3 residues short of the CDR3 end; the germline J gene provides the rest. The V gene is TRBV5-1, the J gene TRBJ1-4; perhaps TRBD1 as D (6 bases). There are 14 residues in the CDR3. The V and J ends lost 0 bases and 7 bases respectively, with 10 bases between them. CDR1 and CDR2 (germline): SGHRS, YFSETQ. This CDR3 reads CASSLGIRGEKLFF. The sequenced part of the CDR3 DNA is TGCGCCAGCAGCTTGGGAATCAGGGGTGAAAAA.

This clone came up many times. The read stops 3 residues short of the end of the CDR3; the missing end is completed from the germline J gene. The chain couples TRBV10-3 to TRBJ1-1; 9 bases fit TRBD1. CDR1 is ENHRY and CDR2 is SYGVKD in the germline V gene. V trimming: 6 bases; J trimming: 4 bases; junction bases outside the gene matches: 6. This CDR3 contains 14 residues. CDR3 DNA, as far as it was read: TGTGCCATCAGACAGACAGGGGGTACCACTGAA. This translates into CAIRQTGGTTE. The CDR3 reads in full as CAIRQTGGTTEAFF.

For this clone: The read comes to an end 3 residues before the CDR3 does, leaving the germline J gene to fill in the end. The V and J genes are TRBV18 and TRBJ2-5; maybe TRBD2 (6 bases). The length of the CDR3 is 19 residues. V lost 2 bases, J lost 5 bases, and 27 bases lay in between. Germline-derived CDR1 and CDR2 are KGHSH and LQKENI. The CDR3 DNA, read in part, is TGTGCCAGCTCACCAACACAGAGCGGAGCGGGCGGTGGCGGGGAGACC. Its protein is CASSPTQSGAGGGGET. The CDR3 reads in full as CASSPTQSGAGGGGETQYF. Combining the CDR3 with reference TRBV18 and TRBJ2-5 gives the whole variable domain NAGVMQNPRHLVRRRGQEARLRCSPMKGHSHVYWYRQLPEEGLKFMVYLQKENIIDESGMPKERFSAEFPKEGPSILRIQQVVRGDSAAYFCASSPTQSGAGGGGETQYFGPGTRLLVL.

On this clone: The read terminates 3 residues before the CDR3 end, so the remaining end is supplied by the germline J gene. This rearrangement joins TRBV7-6 to TRBJ2-1; 10 positions agree with TRBD2. V lost 5 bases, J lost 4 bases, and 8 bases stayed unmatched. The CDR3 is made up of 16 amino acids. Germline CDR1 reads SGHVS; CDR2 reads FNYEAQ. The CDR3 here is CASSTRTSGAYNEQFF. CDR3 DNA (partial): TGTGCCAGCAGCACCCGGACTAGCGGCGCTTACAATGAG.

Remarks on this clone: Read sequence stops 3 residues before the CDR3 end, and the germline J gene provides the missing end. The chain couples TRBV19 to TRBJ1-5, with 9 nucleotides matching TRBD1. Germline lookup yields CDR1 LNHDA and CDR2 SQIVND (reference sequence). CDR3 size: 16 residues. The V segment lost 3 bases and the J segment 3 bases; nucleotides outside the gene matches: 6. CDR3 DNA, as far as it was read: TGTGCCAGTAGTATGGGGACAGGGAATATCAATCAGCCC. Protein: CASSMGTGNINQP. The whole CDR3 reads CASSMGTGNINQPQHF.

This clone was observed at least ten times. Sequencing ends 3 residues short of the CDR3 end; the germline J gene provides the rest. J is TRBJ2-7 and V is TRBV5-1; D perhaps matches TRBD1 (5 bases). The CDR3 length is 14 residues. Germline CDR1 is SGHRS and CDR2 is YFSETQ. The V end lost 3 bases, the J end lost 5 bases, and 15 bases lay between the germline ends. The CDR3 protein is CASSYQGKRNEQYF. CDR3 bases read: TGCGCCAGCAGCTACCAGGGAAAAAGGAACGAG.

As to this clone: Coverage ceases 3 residues before the CDR3 finishes, and the germline J gene fills in the end. The chain couples TRBV11-2 to TRBJ1-1, with 9 bases fitting TRBD1. J gave up 6 bases and V 7 bases, and 9 bases lay outside the gene matches. Germline CDR1 SGHAT, CDR2 FQNNGV. CDR3 length: 14 amino acids. Partial CDR3 DNA: TGTGCCAGCACCGGGACAGGGTTGTATTCTGAA. Protein sequence: CASTGTGLYSE. The full CDR3 reads CASTGTGLYSEAFF.

To note about this clone: The read stops 3 residues short of the end of the CDR3; the missing end is completed from the germline J gene. The J gene is TRBJ1-2, the V gene TRBV19, with TRBD1 as a possible D gene (5 bases). CDR3 length: 13 residues. Trimming stripped 4 bases from V and 1 base from J, with 7 bases between. Per germline, CDR1 LNHDA and CDR2 SQIVND (reference sequence). CDR3 amino acids: CASSRGDNYGYTF. The DNA read from the CDR3 is TGTGCCAGTAGTAGGGGGGATAACTATGGC.

This clone was observed a handful of times. The read gets to within 3 residues of the CDR3 end, and the germline J gene fills in the rest. The chain joins TRBV7-8 to TRBJ1-5, with 12 bases matching TRBD1. The germline gives CDR1 SGHVS, CDR2 FQNEAQ. This CDR3 is 16 amino acids long. V lost 1 base to trimming and J lost 5 bases; unmatched junction nucleotides: 3. The part of the CDR3 DNA that was read is TGTGCCAGCAGCTTAGGGGACAGGGGGCAGGATCAGCCC. This translates into CASSLGDRGQDQP. The complete CDR3 protein is CASSLGDRGQDQPQHF.

In this sample, this clone turned up many times. The CDR3 end lies 3 residues beyond the end of the read and is filled in from the germline J gene. The chain employs TRBV7-9 and TRBJ1-5; the D is unclear. Trimming cost V 5 bases and J 0 bases, with 8 bases left between them. This CDR3 contains 14 residues. Germline loops: CDR1 SEHNR, CDR2 FQNEAQ (reference sequence). The CDR3 here is CASSPGLSNQPQHF. The sequenced part of the CDR3 DNA is TGTGCCAGCAGCCCGGGTCTTAGCAATCAGCCC.

About this clone itself: The read stops 3 residues short of the end of the CDR3; the missing end is completed from the germline J gene. The genes are TRBV2 and TRBJ2-5, with D tentatively TRBD2 (5 bases). Trimming removed 6 bases at V and 5 bases at J, with 10 bases between. Germline V gene lookup returns CDR1 SNHLY and CDR2 FYNNEI. The CDR3 is 12 residues long. The CDR3 here is CASRPSGETQYF. The DNA read from the CDR3 is TGTGCCAGCAGACCATCGGGGGAGACC.

This clone showed up many times. The read terminates 3 residues ahead of where the CDR3 ends, so the germline J gene completes it. The chain recombines TRBV20-1 with TRBJ2-7; possible D gene TRBD1, 6 bases. Germline V CDR1 and CDR2: DFQATT, SNEGSKA (reference sequence). V lost 3 bases, J lost 3 bases, and 12 bases lay in between. The CDR3 covers 13 residues. Incomplete CDR3 DNA: TGCAGTGCTAGGGTGGGGGCAGGCTACGAG. Amino acids: CSARVGAGYE. The whole CDR3 reads CSARVGAGYEQYF.

This clone was observed many times. The sequenced fragment ends 3 residues before the CDR3 boundary, so the rest is inferred from the germline J gene. The chain recombines TRBV20-1 with TRBJ1-2; the match to TRBD1 covers 10 bases. Germline CDR1 DFQATT, CDR2 SNEGSKA (reference sequence). The V segment lost 6 bases and the J segment 7 bases; nucleotides outside the gene matches: 8. This CDR3 has 13 residues. Partial CDR3 DNA: TGCAGTGCACTGGGACAGGGGATTCGTGGC. Protein product: CSALGQGIRG. The CDR3 reads in full as CSALGQGIRGYTF.

On this clone itself: Sequencing ends 3 residues short of the CDR3 end; the germline J gene provides the rest. The rearrangement joins TRBV2 to TRBJ2-1, with 9 bases fitting TRBD1. Germline V gene data show CDR1 as SNHLY and CDR2 as FYNNEI. The CDR3 sequence is 14 residues long. The ends lost 7 bases at V and 7 bases at J; junction bases unmatched: 8. CDR3 region: CASILPGQGNEQFF. Partial CDR3 DNA: TGTGCCAGCATTCTTCCGGGACAGGGTAATGAG.

Concerning this clone: The CDR3 goes on 3 residues after the read ends, and that part is filled in from the germline J gene. The chain carries TRBV5-1 and TRBJ2-7, with 7 positions matching TRBD2. The V segment lost 3 bases and the J segment 2 bases; nucleotides outside the gene matches: 14. The CDR3 runs to 17 residues. In germline, CDR1 is SGHRS, CDR2 YFSETQ. CDR3 DNA, as far as it was read: TGCGCCAGCAGCTGGGGGGGTGGGGGAGTGTTCCCCTACGAG. Translated, it gives CASSWGGGGVFPYE. The full CDR3 reads CASSWGGGGVFPYEQYF.

Notes on this clone: The read falls 3 residues short of the CDR3 end, and the missing part is taken from the germline J gene. J is TRBJ1-1 and V is TRBV6-2 or TRBV6-3; D possibly corresponds to TRBD1 (5 bases). Germline assignment: CDR1 MNHEY and CDR2 SVGEGT. V dropped 4 bases and J dropped 4 bases, with 19 bases sitting between them. The CDR3 is 16 amino acids. The chain's CDR3 is CASSSLQDRRGTEAFF. CDR3 bases read: TGTGCCAGCAGTTCCCTCCAAGATAGGAGGGGCACTGAA.

This clone was seen more than once but under ten times. The CDR3 goes on 3 residues after the read ends, and that part is filled in from the germline J gene. The chain joins TRBV7-3 to TRBJ2-1; 10 nucleotides agree with TRBD2. The germline V gene encodes CDR1 SGHTA and CDR2 FQGTGA. With 5 bases clipped from V and 7 bases from J, the junction kept 14 bases outside the gene matches. The CDR3 extends over 17 amino acids. The sequenced part of the CDR3 DNA is TGTGCCAGCAGCCCCCAACGCCGAGCGGGGGGGCGGAATGAG. It encodes CASSPQRRAGGRNE. In full, the CDR3 is CASSPQRRAGGRNEQFF. The variable domain in full, completed from reference TRBV7-3 and TRBJ2-1, reads GAGVSQTPSNKVTEKGKYVELRCDPISGHTALYWYRQSLGQGPEFLIYFQGTGAADDSGLPNDRFFAVRPEGSVSTLKIQRTERGDSAVYLCASSPQRRAGGRNEQFFGPGTRLTVL.

Comment on this clone: The read terminates 3 residues before the CDR3 end, so the remaining end is supplied by the germline J gene. V and J are TRBV7-2 and TRBJ2-1; 8 bases align to TRBD2. Per germline, CDR1 SGHTA and CDR2 FQGNSA. CDR3 length equals 18 residues. The ends lost 0 bases at V and 2 bases at J; junction bases unmatched: 9. The sequenced CDR3 bases are TGTGCCAGCAGCTTAGCCCCGGCGCCGGGACTAGCCTACAATGAG. It encodes CASSLAPAPGLAYNE. The complete CDR3 protein is CASSLAPAPGLAYNEQFF.

Notes on this clone: The CDR3 is cut off 3 residues early in the read; its end comes from the germline J gene. The sample has other DNA sequences that encode this CDR3 too. The chain recombines TRBV20-1 with TRBJ1-1, with 8 bases lining up with TRBD1. Trimming took 4 bases from V and 7 from J; bases not matched to a gene: 5. The CDR3 has 12 amino acids. Germline assignment: CDR1 DFQATT and CDR2 SNEGSKA (reference sequence). CDR3 DNA, as far as it was read: TGCAGTGCTACCCCACAGGGGGATGAA. Its protein product is CSATPQGDE. The CDR3 as a whole reads CSATPQGDEAFF.

At least ten counts were recorded for this clone. With the read ending 3 residues before the CDR3 end, the germline J gene is used to fill in that end. The chain uses TRBV20-1 and TRBJ1-1, with D possibly matching TRBD1 (5 bases). V was cut by 0 bases and J by 0 bases, with 11 bases left in between. The CDR3 runs 15 residues. The germline V gene encodes CDR1 DFQATT and CDR2 SNEGSKA (reference sequence). The covered CDR3 bases are TGCAGTGCTAGAGACATCCAGGGCATGAACACTGAA. Translated, it gives CSARDIQGMNTE. The whole CDR3 reads CSARDIQGMNTEAFF.